This entry lists 20 T cell receptor beta chains sequenced from one sample in a study of blood T cell repertoires in COVID-19. Profiled with immunoSEQ multiplex PCR; TCRdb holds only in-frame clones, not every one. Of a few hundred thousand clones listed, 90% were seen once; the top ten hold approximately 4%. What was sequenced was PBMCs or T cells enriched from blood (not recorded which). These receptors were obtained from a woman aged 18-35 years with acute COVID-19.

V gene TRBV2 combines with J gene TRBJ1-6, with D maybe TRBD1 (5 bases). The CDR3 length is 15 residues. Germline values: CDR1 SNHLY, CDR2 FYNNEI. Trimming left V 8 bases short and J 7 bases short, with 18 bases between. Here the CDR3 reads CASGLTDSLNSPLHF. In DNA, the CDR3 is TGTGCCAGCGGATTAACTGACAGCTTAAATTCACCCCTCCACTTT.

The chain employs TRBV5-5 and TRBJ2-3; D not resolved. This CDR3 is built from 14 residues. From germline, CDR1 is SGHKS and CDR2 YYEKEE (reference sequence). V lost 2 bases and J lost 1, with 8 bases in between. CDR3 sequence (DNA): TGTGCCAGCAGCTTTACTTTAGGCACAGATACGCAGTATTTT. Its translation is CASSFTLGTDTQYF.

The sample holds a few counts of this clone. The rearrangement joins TRBV19 to TRBJ1-1, with D unclear. V lost 4 bases to trimming and J lost 6 bases, with 15 bases between them. CDR1 and CDR2 from the germline V gene are LNHDA and SQIVND (reference sequence). The CDR3 is 14 amino acids. CDR3 sequence reads: CASSTLTTGAEAFF. CDR3 bases: TGTGCCAGTAGTACTCTAACCACCGGGGCTGAAGCTTTCTTT.

V and J are TRBV18 and TRBJ2-1; perhaps TRBD2 as D (7 bases). Trimming left V 6 bases short and J 0 bases short, with 21 bases between. Germline CDR1 and CDR2: KGHSH and LQKENI. CDR3 length: 18 residues. CDR3 DNA: TGTGCCAGCTCCTTTCAATCTCAGGCGGGGGCCTCCTACAATGAGCAGTTCTTC. As protein: CASSFQSQAGASYNEQFF. The variable domain in full, with the rest retrieved from reference TRBV18 and TRBJ2-1, is NAGVMQNPRHLVRRRGQEARLRCSPMKGHSHVYWYRQLPEEGLKFMVYLQKENIIDESGMPKERFSAEFPKEGPSILRIQQVVRGDSAAYFCASSFQSQAGASYNEQFFGPGTRLTVL.

In its sample, this clone was seen a few times. The chain carries TRBV14 and TRBJ2-7, with D possibly TRBD2 on 5 matching bases. Germline V gene lookup returns CDR1 SGHDN and CDR2 FVKESK. The CDR3 runs to 15 residues. The V and J ends lost 1 base and 5 bases respectively, with 15 bases between them. CDR3 residues: CASSQGLGGSHEQYF. Written as DNA, the CDR3 is TGTGCCAGCAGCCAAGGGCTCGGCGGGTCCCACGAGCAGTACTTC.

This clone turned up a few times. The chain recombines TRBV5-8 with TRBJ1-4; 9 positions agree with TRBD1. This CDR3 is 17 amino acids long. Germline CDR1 reads SGHTS; CDR2 reads YDEGEE. V dropped 6 bases and J dropped 8; count of bases not matched to a gene: 17. CDR3 amino acids: CASTQDRGPLGGEKLFF. The CDR3, as DNA: TGTGCCAGCACCCAGGACAGGGGCCCCCTAGGTGGGGAAAAACTGTTTTTT.

The rearrangement joins TRBV5-1 to TRBJ1-1; D possibly corresponds to TRBD1 (5 bases). The CDR3 has 15 residues. Trimming removed 0 bases at V and 0 bases at J, with 9 bases between. CDR1 and CDR2 from the germline V gene are SGHRS and YFSETQ. DNA for the CDR3: TGCGCCAGCAGCTTGGCCGGGGGTATGAACACTGAAGCTTTCTTT. This sequence encodes CASSLAGGMNTEAFF.

This chain uses TRBV5-5 with TRBJ2-7; 10 bases line up with TRBD2. The CDR3 is 13 amino acids. Germline loops: CDR1 SGHKS, CDR2 YYEKEE (reference sequence). The V gene end was trimmed by 3 bases and the J gene end by 6 bases; junction bases not matched to a gene: 3. The DNA for the CDR3 is TGTGCCAGCAGCTCTCTAGCGGGAGTCGAGCAGTACTTC. Amino acid sequence: CASSSLAGVEQYF.

The genes are TRBV5-1 and TRBJ2-5, with 13 nucleotides matching TRBD2. The CDR3 covers 17 residues. Germline CDR1 and CDR2: SGHRS and YFSETQ. J lost 5 bases, V lost 4 bases, and 11 bases had no gene match. Here the CDR3 reads CASSTGLAGAIKETQYF. CDR3 DNA: TGCGCCAGCAGCACCGGACTAGCGGGAGCCATCAAGGAGACCCAGTACTTC.

The count of this clone is one. This chain uses TRBV19 with TRBJ2-5; TRBD2 matches 8 bases. This CDR3 is built from 16 residues. Germline CDR1 is LNHDA and CDR2 is SQIVND (reference sequence). J lost 5 bases, V lost 10 bases, and 18 bases had no gene match. CDR3 bases: TGTGCCATCCCGTCTGGCGGGAGGCCCCCGGGGGAGACCCAGTACTTC. Amino acid sequence: CAIPSGGRPPGETQYF.

The chain has TRBV6-1 and TRBJ2-5, with D possibly matching TRBD2 (6 bases). CDR3 length: 14 amino acids. V was shortened by 1 base and J by 7 bases, with 13 bases between the two germline ends. The V gene's germline CDR1 is MNHNS and CDR2 SASEGT. The CDR3 sequence is CASSEEGGPGTQYF. Here the CDR3 DNA reads TGTGCCAGCAGTGAAGAAGGAGGGCCGGGGACCCAGTACTTC.

This clone was observed a few times. The chain employs TRBV14 and TRBJ1-2; a weak D match, TRBD1 (5 bases). V lost 0 bases and J 8 bases, leaving 13 bases between the germline ends. Per the germline V gene, CDR1 is SGHDN and CDR2 is FVKESK. This CDR3 is 14 amino acids long. The CDR3 loop reads CASSQDRAGTGYTF. The CDR3 nucleotides are TGTGCCAGCAGCCAAGATCGGGCGGGGACCGGCTACACCTTC.

The rearrangement joins TRBV10-3 to TRBJ1-1; TRBD1 is a possible D gene (5 bases). Germline loops: CDR1 ENHRY, CDR2 SYGVKD. Trimming pared 2 bases from V and 0 bases from J, leaving 7 bases between. The CDR3 consists of 14 residues. The DNA for the CDR3 is TGTGCCATCAGTGAGGGGGCCATGAACACTGAAGCTTTCTTT. Its translation: CAISEGAMNTEAFF.

The genes are TRBV5-6 and TRBJ2-7; 7 bases agree with TRBD2. Germline lookup yields CDR1 SGHDT and CDR2 YYEEEE. The V segment lost 0 bases and the J segment 2 bases; nucleotides outside the gene matches: 11. The CDR3 totals 17 residues. CDR3 amino acids: CASSLGLAGRAAYEQYF. CDR3 coding DNA: TGTGCCAGCAGCTTGGGGTTAGCGGGTAGGGCCGCCTACGAGCAGTACTTC. The full variable domain, its missing parts supplied by reference TRBV5-6 and TRBJ2-7, is DAGVTQSPTHLIKTRGQQVTLRCSPKSGHDTVSWYQQALGQGPQFIFQYYEEEERQRGNFPDRFSGHQFPNYSSELNVNALLLGDSALYLCASSLGLAGRAAYEQYFGPGTRLTVT.

The rearrangement links TRBV19 to TRBJ1-1; possibly TRBD1 for D (6 bases). V was cut by 1 base and J by 8 bases, with 17 bases left in between. Germline-derived CDR1 and CDR2 are LNHDA and SQIVND (reference sequence). The CDR3 is 15 residues long. CDR3 bases: TGTGCCAGTAGTATAGGACTCAGGGGTGGGTCCGAAGCTTTCTTT. It encodes CASSIGLRGGSEAFF. The variable domain in full, completed from reference TRBV19 and TRBJ1-1, reads DGGITQSPKYLFRKEGQNVTLSCEQNLNHDAMYWYRQDPGQGLRLIYYSQIVNDFQKGDIAEGYSVSREKKESFPLTVTSAQKNPTAFYLCASSIGLRGGSEAFFGQGTRLTVV.

This clone was counted once. The chain couples TRBV27 to TRBJ2-1, with 12 nucleotides matching TRBD2. This CDR3 spans 16 amino acids. V was pared by 5 bases and J by 10 bases, with 12 bases of the junction left unmatched. CDR1 is MNHEY, CDR2 SMNVEV, per germline (reference sequence). CDR3 protein: CASSPLGGLAGGEQFF. Here the CDR3 DNA reads TGTGCCAGCAGTCCGCTCGGCGGGCTAGCGGGGGGGGAGCAGTTCTTC.

The V gene is TRBV19, the J gene TRBJ1-5; D not resolved. This CDR3 region has 14 residues. Trimming stripped 3 bases from V and 0 bases from J, with 6 bases between. CDR1 is LNHDA and CDR2 is SQIVND in the germline V gene (reference sequence). The CDR3 DNA reads TGTGCCAGTAGTATTGAGGATAGCAATCAGCCCCAGCATTTT. Its translation is CASSIEDSNQPQHF.

The chain uses TRBV19 and TRBJ2-1; TRBD2 matches 16 bases. V gave up 1 base and J gave up 3 bases; unmatched junction bases: 15. CDR3 length: 22 amino acids. The germline CDR1 and CDR2 sequences are LNHDA and SQIVND (reference sequence). The CDR3, as DNA: TGTGCCAGTAGTATAGGTCCTACTCAGGGACTAGCGGGAGGGGTAAGCTACAATGAGCAGTTCTTC. Its translation: CASSIGPTQGLAGGVSYNEQFF.

The rearrangement uses TRBV7-3 and TRBJ2-1; D not certain. The CDR3 consists of 15 residues. The germline CDR1 and CDR2 sequences are SGHTA and FQGTGA. Trimming removed 6 bases at V and 0 bases at J, with 12 bases between. For the CDR3, the DNA is TGTGCCAGCAGTTTGTTCACGAGCTCCTACAATGAGCAGTTCTTC. Protein: CASSLFTSSYNEQFF.

This sequence joins TRBV28 and TRBJ2-7, with 8 bases matching TRBD1. From germline, CDR1 is MDHEN and CDR2 SYDVKM. V shed 6 bases and J 1 base; nucleotides not matched to a gene: 11. The CDR3 has 16 residues. CDR3 sequence reads: CASRAEGQDLSYEQYF. CDR3 DNA sequence: TGTGCCAGCAGGGCCGAGGGACAGGACTTATCCTACGAGCAGTACTTC.